This TCR beta chain stems from a study of shared clonotypes between healthy human individuals (dated by TCRdb to about 2020). Background for the entire study: Three men and two women, aged 18 to 49 years, made up the cohort. For each donor, three plates each were used for CD4 naive and CD4 memory, two plates were used for CD8 naive, and one plate was used for CD8 memory. To estimate repertoire size and how much clonotypes are shared between individuals, the study performed deep sequencing of blood TCR repertoires from roughly five healthy adults. Different laboratories and diverse techniques were used to prepare libraries and sequence TCR repertoires, to increase sequencing depth and limit assay-specific biases. Per donor, leukapheresis produced somewhere between about 0.94 and 9.5 billion PBMCs.

What the authors observed across the whole study: The genetic and exposure-history diversity represented was limited by the small number of donors. Larger estimated clonotype richness was generally found for naive subsets than for memory subsets. Pairwise subsampling led to the expectation that sequencing depth would affect the degree of clonotype sharing among donors. Sampling was limited to blood, and TCR repertoires in tissue likely differ from TCR repertoires in blood. Clonotypes shared by all four sorted-subset donors showed higher generation probabilities than non-shared clonotypes. Incomplete sequencing was indicated by rarefaction of sorted-subset datasets, despite the large sequencing depth. When several donors were compared, the shared fraction of clonotypes was about 5% for naive CD4, roughly 3.3% for naive CD8, roughly 2.3% for memory CD4, and around 0.4% for memory CD8.

In the case of this clone: Its antigen target is currently unknown. At one end, the junction sequence differs from germline, possibly due to a read error.

CDR1 and CDR2, per the germline V gene, are SQVTM and ANQGSEA. Inclusive of the bounding cysteine and phenylalanine, the CDR3 is 13 residues long. The entry retains the CDR3 DNA only, 39 bases that are in frame from base 1. TCR CDR3 regions were amplified from genomic DNA by multiplex PCR using the deep immunoSEQ assay. Extracted genomic DNA from each cell subset was spread evenly across all wells of several immunoSEQ 96-well plates, with each plate serving as a replicate. For sorted subsets, approximately 210 ng of genomic DNA, equivalent to 25,000 to 35,000 T cell genomes, went into each replicate PCR. Purified libraries were measured with a Qubit 3.0 fluorometer, size-checked on a Bioanalyzer 2100, and measured again with the KAPA Library Quantification kit. A separate single-read 150-cycle Illumina NextSeq 550 flow cell was used to sequence each immunoSEQ 96-well plate. In the paper's pipeline: Because only junctional sequences without quality scores were contained in the immunoSEQ output, filtering matching that applied to full-length reads could not be performed. Sequences were annotated with PyIR, a Python wrapper for IgBLAST v1.9, and V/J genes and CDR3 were assigned using IMGT germline references. Reads with weak V/J assignments (E-value above 1e-6), missing CDR3, stop codons, out-of-frame junctions, or ambiguous translated residues were removed. V3J clonotypes were defined as sequences sharing an identical inferred V gene, J gene, and CDR3 amino acid sequence. Percentage overlap between repertoires was calculated by dividing the number of shared unique clonotypes by the size of the smaller repertoire. Repertoire richness was assessed with RTK rarefaction, the Chao1 estimator, and Recon v2.1 estimates of unobserved clonotypes. For all TCRbeta clonotypes obtained by the gDNA method from four donors, generation probabilities were computed with OLGA. TCRdb retrieved this table from immuneACCESS and kept in-frame rearrangements only. Not all clones are present; in checked studies, unresolved V genes account for under half, and no reason is known for the remainder. V, J and clone size derive from that table, while D and trimming were established from the DNA sequence. The sample has about 2 million clones on record, about 95% of them singletons. Of the sample, around 1% is held by the ten largest clones.

For the CD8 naive samples, CD45RO-negative cells were positively selected for CCR7, yielding a CD45RA+CCR7+ population from which TemRA cells were excluded. Healthy HIV-negative adults with no recently reported acute infections or vaccinations were included as donors. Every donor was a Caucasian adult residing in Nashville, Tennessee, USA. Blood was obtained by leukapheresis, after which PBMCs were separated by Ficoll-Histopaque density gradient centrifugation and cryopreserved in liquid nitrogen vapor phase. Analytical flow cytometry was used to check the purity and quantity of each magnetically sorted T cell population. Genomic DNA was isolated from each sorted fraction and quantified by UV absorbance on a Nanodrop 2000c.

This TCR came from a man younger than 35 in good health. The chain is made from TRBV29-1 and TRBJ2-7; no D gene call is confident. Sequencing was carried out using naive CD8+ T cells sorted from blood. The cell subset or site label, as the study defines it: CD45RA+CCR7+. The CDR3 region: CSVEGSTSIEQYF. The sequenced DNA is TGCAGCGTAGAAGGTTCCACCTCGATAGAGCAGTACTTC.